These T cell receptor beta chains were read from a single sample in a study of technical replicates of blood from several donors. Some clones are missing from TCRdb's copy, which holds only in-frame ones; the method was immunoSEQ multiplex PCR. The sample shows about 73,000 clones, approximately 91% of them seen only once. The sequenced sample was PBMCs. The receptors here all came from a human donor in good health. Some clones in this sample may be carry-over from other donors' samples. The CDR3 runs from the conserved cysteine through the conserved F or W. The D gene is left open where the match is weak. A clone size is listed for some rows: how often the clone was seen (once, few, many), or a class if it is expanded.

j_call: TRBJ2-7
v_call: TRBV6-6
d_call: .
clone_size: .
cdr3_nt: TGTGCCAGCAGTTACCACGTGGAGGCCAACGAGCAGTACTTC
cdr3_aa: CASSYHVEANEQYF

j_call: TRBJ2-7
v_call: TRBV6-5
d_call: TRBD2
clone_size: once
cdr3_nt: TGTGCCAGCAGAAACCCCAGGACTAGCGGCTACGAGCAGTACTTC
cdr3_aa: CASRNPRTSGYEQYF

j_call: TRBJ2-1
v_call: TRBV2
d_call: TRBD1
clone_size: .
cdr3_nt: TGTGCCAGCACGGGGGGACAGGGGAGGTACAATGAGCAGTTCTTC
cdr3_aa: CASTGGQGRYNEQFF

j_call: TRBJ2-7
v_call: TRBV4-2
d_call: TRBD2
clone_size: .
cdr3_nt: TGTGCCAGCAGCCAACTACTAGCGGGAGAGGCAGGATACGAGCAGTACTTC
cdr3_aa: CASSQLLAGEAGYEQYF

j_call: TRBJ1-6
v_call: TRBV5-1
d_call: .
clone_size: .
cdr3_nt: TGCGCCAGCAGCTTGGGAGTAATTTCACCCCTCCACTTT
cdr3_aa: CASSLGVISPLHF

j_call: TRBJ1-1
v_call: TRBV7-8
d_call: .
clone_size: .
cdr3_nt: TGTGCCAGCAGCCAGCAGGGAGGGGGGGCAGCTTTCTTT
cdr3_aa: CASSQQGGGAAFF

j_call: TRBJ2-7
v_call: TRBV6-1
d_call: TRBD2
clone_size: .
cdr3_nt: TGTGCCAGCAGTGAAGGACTAGCGGTAGCCTACGAGCAGTACTTC
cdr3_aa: CASSEGLAVAYEQYF

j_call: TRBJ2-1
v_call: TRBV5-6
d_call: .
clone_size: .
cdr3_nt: TGTGCCAGCAGCGAAGACTTAGGGGAGGCCTACAATGAGCAGTTCTTC
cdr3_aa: CASSEDLGEAYNEQFF

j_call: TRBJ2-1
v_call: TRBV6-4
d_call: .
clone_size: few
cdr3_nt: TGTGCCAGCAGTGACTCGTTTGGGGGCAGCCAGCAGTTCTTC
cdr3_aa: CASSDSFGGSQQFF

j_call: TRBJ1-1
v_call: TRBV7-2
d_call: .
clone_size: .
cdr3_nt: TGTGCCAGCAGCTTATCGTCGGGGGATGAAGCTTTCTTT
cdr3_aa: CASSLSSGDEAFF

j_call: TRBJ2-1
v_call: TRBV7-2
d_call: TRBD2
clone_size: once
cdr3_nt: TGTGCCAGCAGCTCCCAGACTAGCGGGAGTCTCGGTGAGCAGTTCTTC
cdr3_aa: CASSSQTSGSLGEQFF

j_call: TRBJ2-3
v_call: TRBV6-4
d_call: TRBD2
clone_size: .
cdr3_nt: TGTGCCAGCAGTGACTTGCCGGCGGGGGGACTAGATACGCAGTATTTT
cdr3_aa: CASSDLPAGGLDTQYF

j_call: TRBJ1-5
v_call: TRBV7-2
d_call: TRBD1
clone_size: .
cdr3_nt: TGTGCCAGCAGCTCCTACAGGGGACCCAATCAGCCCCAGCATTTT
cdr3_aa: CASSSYRGPNQPQHF

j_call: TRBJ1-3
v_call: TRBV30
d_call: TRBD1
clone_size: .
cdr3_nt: TGTGCCTGGACCAAGTTGGGGACAGGAGGAAACACCATATATTTT
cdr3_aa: CAWTKLGTGGNTIYF

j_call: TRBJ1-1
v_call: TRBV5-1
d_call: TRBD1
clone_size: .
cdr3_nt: TGCGCCAGCAGCTGGGACAGTAGGAGGACTGAAGCTTTCTTT
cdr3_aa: CASSWDSRRTEAFF

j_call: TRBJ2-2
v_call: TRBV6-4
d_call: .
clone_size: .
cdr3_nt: TGTGCCAGCAGTGCGCAGGGTATCACCGGGGAGCTGTTTTTT
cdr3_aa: CASSAQGITGELFF

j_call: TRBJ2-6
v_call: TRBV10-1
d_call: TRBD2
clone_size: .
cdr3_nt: TGCGCCAGCAGTTCCGCTAGCGGGCATTCTGGGGCCAACGTCCTGACTTTC
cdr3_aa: CASSSASGHSGANVLTF

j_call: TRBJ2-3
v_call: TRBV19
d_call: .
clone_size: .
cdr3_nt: TGTGCCAGTAGTATAGTACGGGAAGATACGCAGTATTTT
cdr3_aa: CASSIVREDTQYF

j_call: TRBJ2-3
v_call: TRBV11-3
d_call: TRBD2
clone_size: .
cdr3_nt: TGTGCCAGCAGCTGGACTAGCGGGGGGTACACAGATACGCAGTATTTT
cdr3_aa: CASSWTSGGYTDTQYF

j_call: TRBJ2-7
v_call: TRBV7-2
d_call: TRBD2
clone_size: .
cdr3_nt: TGTGCCAGCAGCTTAGGCCGACTAGCAAGCTCCTACGAGCAGTACTTC
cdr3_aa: CASSLGRLASSYEQYF

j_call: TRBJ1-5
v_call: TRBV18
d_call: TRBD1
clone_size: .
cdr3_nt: TGTGCCAGCTCAAAGGGACAGGGGGCTGGACAGCCCCAGCATTTT
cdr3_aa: CASSKGQGAGQPQHF

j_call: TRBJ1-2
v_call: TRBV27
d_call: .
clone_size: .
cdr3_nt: TGTGCCAGCAGTTTATCGCGAAACTATGGCTACACCTTC
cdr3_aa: CASSLSRNYGYTF

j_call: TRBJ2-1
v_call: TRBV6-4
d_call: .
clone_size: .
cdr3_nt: TGTGCCAGCAGTGACTCGAGTATAGCAACCTACAATGAGCAGTTCTTC
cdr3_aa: CASSDSSIATYNEQFF

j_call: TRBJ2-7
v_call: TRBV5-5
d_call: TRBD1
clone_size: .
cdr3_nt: TGTGCCAGCAGCCTTCCGCGGACAGGGCCCCAACCCCCGTACTTC
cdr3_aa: CASSLPRTGPQPPYF

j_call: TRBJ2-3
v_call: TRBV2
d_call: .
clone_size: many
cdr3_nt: TGTGCCAGCAGCGCGCCCGCAGATACGCAGTATTTT
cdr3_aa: CASSAPADTQYF

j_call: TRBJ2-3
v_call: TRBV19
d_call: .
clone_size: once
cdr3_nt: TGTGCCAGTAGTATACGGGAGAAGGAGTATTTT
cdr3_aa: CASSIREKEYF

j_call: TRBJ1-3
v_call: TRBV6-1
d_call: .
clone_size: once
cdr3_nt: TGTGCCAGCGGGCCCACGAGGGTTATTGGAAACACCATATATTTT
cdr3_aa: CASGPTRVIGNTIYF

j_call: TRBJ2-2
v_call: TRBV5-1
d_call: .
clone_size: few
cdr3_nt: TGCGCCAGCAGCTTGGAGGGGCCGAACACCGGGGAGCTGTTTTTT
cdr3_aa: CASSLEGPNTGELFF

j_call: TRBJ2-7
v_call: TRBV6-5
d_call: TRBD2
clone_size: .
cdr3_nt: TGTGCCAGCAGTTACCGGGGACTAGCGGCCTACGAGCAGTACTTC
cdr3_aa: CASSYRGLAAYEQYF

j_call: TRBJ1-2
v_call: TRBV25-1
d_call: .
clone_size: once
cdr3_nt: TGTGCCAGCAGTGAATATGGGGGGGCGTCGGATGGCTACACCTTC
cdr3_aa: CASSEYGGASDGYTF

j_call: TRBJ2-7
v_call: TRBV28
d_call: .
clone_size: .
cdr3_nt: TGTGCCAGCAGTTTAGGCGGGGCCGGATTGGGGCAGTACTTC
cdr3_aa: CASSLGGAGLGQYF

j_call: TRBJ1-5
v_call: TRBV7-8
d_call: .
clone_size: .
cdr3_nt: TGTGCCAGCAGCTGGGCCCAGAGCAATCAGCCCCAGCATTTT
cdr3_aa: CASSWAQSNQPQHF

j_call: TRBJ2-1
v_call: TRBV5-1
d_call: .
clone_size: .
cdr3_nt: TGCGCCAGCAGCTTTGGAGGGTTTAATGAGCAGTTCTTC
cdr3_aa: CASSFGGFNEQFF

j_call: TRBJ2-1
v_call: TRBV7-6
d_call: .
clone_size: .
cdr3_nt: TGTGCCAGCAGCCATACGTCGTTAGGGAGGATAATCAATGAGCAGTTCTTC
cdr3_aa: CASSHTSLGRIINEQFF

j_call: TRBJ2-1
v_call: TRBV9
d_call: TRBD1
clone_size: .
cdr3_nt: TGTGCCAGCAGCGTAGAGTGGACAGGAGTATACAATGAGCAGTTCTTC
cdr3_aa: CASSVEWTGVYNEQFF